The T cell receptor beta chain under discussion was sequenced for a study of T cell responses to AZD1222 COVID-19 vaccine. Study-wide findings and caveats: Nearly half of the spike-specific TCRs reportedly recognize variant regions that carry no mutations. Of the AZD1222 recipients, only 5 to 7 were seropositive at baseline.

CDR3 length: 16 amino acids. V lost 4 bases to trimming and J lost 5 bases; unmatched junction nucleotides: 7. Germline V lookup: CDR1 KGHDR, CDR2 SFDVKD. As concerns this clone: Antigen specificity is unknown.

This table comes from immunoSEQ multiplex PCR, and its TCRdb copy is limited to in-frame clones, with some not included. The repertoire includes 75,000 to 100,000 clones, approximately 88% of them detected once, and 2.5% to 3.5% sits in the top ten. The source material was peripheral blood, sampled on day 0 of AZD1222 vaccination. The clonotype originates from an adult in good health. The J gene is TRBJ2-5, the V gene TRBV24-1; 12 bases map to TRBD2. The CDR3 bases are TGTGCCACCAGTGACCTAGGACTAGCGGGAAAGGAGACCCAGTACTTC. Amino acid sequence: CATSDLGLAGKETQYF.